This T cell receptor beta chain is drawn from a study of blood T cell repertoires in COVID-19. For the study at large: The cDNA or gDNA used as material had been derived from T cells, B-cell-depleted T cells, or PBMCs.

The CDR3 runs 12 residues. V lost 5 bases and J 6 bases, leaving 9 bases between the germline ends. Original processing methods: From reference gene primer amplification, estimates of nucleated cell counts were derived. Profiled with immunoSEQ multiplex PCR; TCRdb holds only in-frame clones, not every one. Clone size and V and J calls were adopted from that table, with D and trimming inferred from the DNA. The table shows 210,000 or so clones, with about 91% occurring only once. The sequence derives from a man aged 30-40 years with acute or convalescent COVID-19. Specimen: peripheral blood. The rearrangement uses TRBV12-3 or TRBV12-4 and TRBJ2-3; D gene unclear. CDR3 protein: CASSPEADTQYF. The DNA for the CDR3 is TGTGCCAGCAGTCCCGAGGCGGATACGCAGTATTTT.